This T cell receptor (beta chain) was identified during a study of HIV-infected patients and healthy controls. TCRdb independently ran MiXCR on the 5' RACE reads; one entry per CDR3 protein. The sample comprises around 18,000 distinct CDR3 sequences, around 17% of which are singletons, and roughly 25% rests with the top ten. This clonotype has a count of ten or more. The V end was cut by 0 bases, the J end by 0 bases, with 19 bases between. The germline V gene encodes CDR1 LGHDT and CDR2 YNNKEL (reference sequence). This CDR3 is built from 19 residues. This receptor was identified in a human donor in good health. Sequencing was performed on CD8+ T cells from blood. V gene TRBV3-1 combines with J gene TRBJ2-3, with a possible D match to TRBD2 (6 bases). The CDR3 is CASSQDLIAERPSTDTQYF. DNA for the CDR3: TGTGCCAGCAGCCAAGATCTGATAGCGGAGAGACCTAGCACAGATACGCAGTATTTT.